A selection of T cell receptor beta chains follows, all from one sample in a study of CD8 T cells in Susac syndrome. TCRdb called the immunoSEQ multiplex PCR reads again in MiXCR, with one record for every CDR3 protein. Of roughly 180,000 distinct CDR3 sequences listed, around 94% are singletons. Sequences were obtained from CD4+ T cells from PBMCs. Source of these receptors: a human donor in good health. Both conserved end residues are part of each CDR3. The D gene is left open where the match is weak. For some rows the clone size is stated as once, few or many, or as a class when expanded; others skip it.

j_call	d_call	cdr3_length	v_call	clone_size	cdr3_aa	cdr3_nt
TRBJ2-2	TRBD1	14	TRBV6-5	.	CASSRGQGTGELFF	TGTGCCAGCTCCCGCGGACAGGGCACCGGGGAGCTGTTTTTT
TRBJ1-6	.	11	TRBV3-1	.	CASSQGSPLHF	TGTGCCAGCAGCCAAGGTTCACCCCTCCACTTT
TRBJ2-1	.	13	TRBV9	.	CASSVEGGFEQFF	TGTGCCAGCAGCGTAGAGGGGGGCTTTGAGCAGTTCTTC
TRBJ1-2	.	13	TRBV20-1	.	CSAEAREERGYTF	TGCAGTGCTGAGGCCAGGGAGGAGCGCGGCTACACCTTC
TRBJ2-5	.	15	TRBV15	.	CATSRDRWQGETQYF	TGTGCCACCAGCAGAGATCGGTGGCAGGGAGAGACCCAGTACTTC
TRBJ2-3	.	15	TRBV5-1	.	CASSLGTDSTDTQYF	TGCGCCAGCAGCTTGGGGACGGATAGCACAGATACGCAGTATTTT
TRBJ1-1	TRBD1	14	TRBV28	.	CASIEGQGVSEAFF	TGTGCCAGCATCGAGGGACAGGGGGTATCTGAAGCTTTCTTT
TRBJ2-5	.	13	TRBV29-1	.	CSVEDHGAETQYF	TGCAGCGTTGAAGATCACGGCGCAGAGACCCAGTACTTC
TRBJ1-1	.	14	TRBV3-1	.	CASTLLLGATEAFF	TGTGCCAGCACCCTCCTATTAGGGGCCACTGAAGCTTTCTTT
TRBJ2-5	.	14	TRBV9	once	CASSVRGTQETQYF	TGTGCCAGCAGCGTTAGGGGCACTCAAGAGACCCAGTACTTC
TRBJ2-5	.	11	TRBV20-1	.	CSARALETQYF	TGCAGTGCTAGAGCCCTTGAGACCCAGTACTTC
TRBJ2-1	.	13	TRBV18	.	CASSPPNNNEQFF	TGTGCCAGCTCACCACCTAACAACAATGAGCAGTTCTTC
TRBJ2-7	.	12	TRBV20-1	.	CSARASSNEQYF	TGCAGTGCTAGGGCCTCGTCTAACGAGCAGTACTTC
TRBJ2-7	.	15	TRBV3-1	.	CASSQGSVAPYEQYF	TGTGCCAGCAGCCAAGGTTCAGTAGCTCCCTACGAGCAGTACTTC
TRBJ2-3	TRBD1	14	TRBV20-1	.	CSARRTGGSHTQYF	TGCAGTGCTCGCCGGACAGGGGGCTCACATACGCAGTATTTT
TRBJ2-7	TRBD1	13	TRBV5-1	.	CASSLGQGAEQYF	TGCGCCAGCAGCTTGGGACAGGGGGCCGAGCAGTACTTC
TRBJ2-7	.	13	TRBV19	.	CATSGASSYEQYF	TGTGCCACCTCAGGGGCGAGCTCCTACGAGCAGTACTTC
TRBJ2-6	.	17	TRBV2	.	CATSSPGGPSGANVLTF	TGTGCCACCAGCAGCCCCGGAGGCCCCTCTGGGGCCAACGTCCTGACTTTC